This TCR beta chain was obtained from a study of Graves' ophthalmopathy and Graves' hyperthyroidism. In its sample, this clonotype was seen many times. Antigen: not known. Regarding the study as a whole: Ophthalmopathy versus stable hyperthyroidism: 13-signature model gave around 86% sensitivity, 81.08% specificity.

RNA transcripts were the template, and TCR beta CDR3 regions were amplified from them. RT-PCR was first run with HTBI primers, then multiplex PCR in a second round. From the multiplex PCR reads, TCRdb called clonotypes with MiXCR, one entry per CDR3 protein. The data contain hundreds of thousands of distinct CDR3 sequences, 35% to 50% of them singletons. Moderately to severely active ophthalmopathy under 3 months, CAS at least 3, NOSPECS at least 4. Other autoimmune diseases, uncontrolled infections, pregnancy or lactation ruled patients out of participation. The CDR3 consists of 12 residues. The germline V gene has CDR1 SGHTA and CDR2 FQGNSA. The V end was cut by 3 bases, the J end by 3 bases, with 6 bases between.

This chain uses TRBV7-2 with TRBJ2-7, with no clear D. The sample was peripheral blood. The clonotype was recovered from an adult man with Graves' ophthalmopathy. The CDR3 nucleotides read TGTGCCAGCAGCTTGAAAGACTACGAGCAGTACTTC. It specifies CASSLKDYEQYF.